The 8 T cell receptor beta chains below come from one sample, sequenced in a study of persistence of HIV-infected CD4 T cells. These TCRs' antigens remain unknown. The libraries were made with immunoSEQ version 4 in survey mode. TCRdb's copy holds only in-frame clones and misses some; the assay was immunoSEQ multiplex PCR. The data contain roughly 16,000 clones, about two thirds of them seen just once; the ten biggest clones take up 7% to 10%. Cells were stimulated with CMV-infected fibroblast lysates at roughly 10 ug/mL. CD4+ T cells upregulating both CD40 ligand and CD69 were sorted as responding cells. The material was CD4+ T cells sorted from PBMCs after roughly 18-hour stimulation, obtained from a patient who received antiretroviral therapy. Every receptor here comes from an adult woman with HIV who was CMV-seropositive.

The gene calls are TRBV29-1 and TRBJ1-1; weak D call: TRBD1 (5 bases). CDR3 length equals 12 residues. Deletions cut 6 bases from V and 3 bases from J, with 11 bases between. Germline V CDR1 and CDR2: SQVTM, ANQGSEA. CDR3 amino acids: CSVIRADTEAFF. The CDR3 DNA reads TGCAGCGTAATCAGGGCGGACACTGAAGCTTTCTTT.

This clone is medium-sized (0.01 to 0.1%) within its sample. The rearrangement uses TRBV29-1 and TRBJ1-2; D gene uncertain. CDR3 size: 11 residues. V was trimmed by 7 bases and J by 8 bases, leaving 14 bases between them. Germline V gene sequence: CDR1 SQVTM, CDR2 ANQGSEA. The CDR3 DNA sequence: TGCAGCGCCGAGGCGGGGAAAGGCTACACCTTC. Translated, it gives CSAEAGKGYTF.

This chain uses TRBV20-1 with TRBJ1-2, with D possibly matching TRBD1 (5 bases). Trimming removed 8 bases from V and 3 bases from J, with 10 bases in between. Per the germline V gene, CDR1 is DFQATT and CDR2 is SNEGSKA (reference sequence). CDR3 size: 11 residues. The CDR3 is CSLVGDYGYTF. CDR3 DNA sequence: TGCAGTCTTGTGGGGGACTATGGCTACACCTTC.

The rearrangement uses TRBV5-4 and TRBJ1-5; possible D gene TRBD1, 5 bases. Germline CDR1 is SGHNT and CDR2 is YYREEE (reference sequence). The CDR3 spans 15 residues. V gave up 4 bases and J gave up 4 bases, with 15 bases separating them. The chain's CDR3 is CASSPEPQGNQPQHF. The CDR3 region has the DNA TGTGCCAGCAGCCCCGAGCCGCAGGGAAATCAGCCCCAGCATTTT.

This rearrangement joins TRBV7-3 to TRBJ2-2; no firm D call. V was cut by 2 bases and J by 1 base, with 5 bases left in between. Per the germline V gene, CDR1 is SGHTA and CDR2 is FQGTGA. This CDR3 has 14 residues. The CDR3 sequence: CASSLARNTGELFF. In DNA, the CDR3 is TGTGCCAGCAGCTTAGCTAGGAACACCGGGGAGCTGTTTTTT.

The CDR3 sequence is CAWSWRRTEAFF. CDR3 nucleotides: TGTGCCTGGAGCTGGCGAAGGACTGAAGCTTTCTTT. The chain employs TRBV30 and TRBJ1-1, with unresolved D. The CDR3 extends over 12 amino acids. V lost 3 bases, J lost 5 bases, and 10 bases lay in between. The germline V gene has CDR1 GTSNPN and CDR2 SVGIG (reference sequence).

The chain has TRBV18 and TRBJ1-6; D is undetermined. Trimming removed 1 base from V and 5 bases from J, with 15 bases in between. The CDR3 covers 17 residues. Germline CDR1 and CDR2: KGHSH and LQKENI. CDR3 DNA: TGTGCCAGCTCACCACTCGACACAACATACAATAATTCACCCCTCCACTTT. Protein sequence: CASSPLDTTYNNSPLHF.

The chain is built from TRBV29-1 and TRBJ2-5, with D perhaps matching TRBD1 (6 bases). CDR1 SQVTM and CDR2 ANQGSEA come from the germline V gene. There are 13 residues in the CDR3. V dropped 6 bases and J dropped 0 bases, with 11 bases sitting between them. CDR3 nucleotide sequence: TGCAGCGTGACGGACAGTAACCAAGAGACCCAGTACTTC. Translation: CSVTDSNQETQYF. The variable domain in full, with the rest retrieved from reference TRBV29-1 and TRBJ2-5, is SAVISQKPSRDICQRGTSLTIQCQVDSQVTMMFWYRQQPGQSLTLIATANQGSEATYESGFVIDKFPISRPNLTFSTLTVSNMSPEDSSIYLCSVTDSNQETQYFGPGTRLLVL.